Listed below are T cell receptor beta chains from one sample, sequenced in a study of Graves' ophthalmopathy and Graves' hyperthyroidism. TCRdb reanalysed the multiplex PCR reads using MiXCR and keeps one entry per CDR3 protein. The table shows 200,000 to 300,000 distinct CDR3 sequences, with around 42% occurring only once. The sequencing sample was made of peripheral blood. The source of these receptors is an adult man with Graves' ophthalmopathy. The CDR3 runs from the conserved cysteine through the conserved F or W. The D gene is left open where the match is weak. Size tells how often a clone was seen (once, few, many) or the class of an expanded clone, and some rows leave it out.

abundance	d_gene	v_gene	j_gene	len	CDR3nt	CDR3aa
-	-	TRBV15	TRBJ1-1	14	TGTGCCACCAGCAGCGAGGTGAGGGTTACTGAAGCTTTCTTT	CATSSEVRVTEAFF
once	TRBD1	TRBV28	TRBJ1-1	13	TGTGCCAGCAGCTTACAGGGGTGGGAGAGGGCTTTCTTT	CASSLQGWERAFF
once	TRBD2	TRBV7-2	TRBJ2-1	16	TGTGCCAGCAGCCGTACTAGCGGGGGGCGCAACAATGAGCAGTTCTTC	CASSRTSGGRNNEQFF
once	-	TRBV9	TRBJ2-7	15	TGTGCCAGCAGCCAAGGTAGACAAGAGTCGGGGGAGCAGTACTTC	CASSQGRQESGEQYF
-	-	TRBV19	TRBJ2-2	13	TGTGCCACCCTCAGCGGGAACACCGGGGAGCTGTTTTTT	CATLSGNTGELFF
few	-	TRBV7-6	TRBJ2-5	13	TGTGCCGGATCCACCGGAACCCAAGGGACCCAGTACTTC	CAGSTGTQGTQYF
-	-	TRBV12-3/TRBV12-4	TRBJ2-5	15	TGTGCCAGCAGCTCGAGCGGAGGCGGGGTAGAGACCCAGTACTTC	CASSSSGGGVETQYF
-	-	TRBV5-1	TRBJ2-6	13	TGCGCCAGCAGAGGGGGTAGGGCCAACGTCCTGACTTTC	CASRGGRANVLTF
many	TRBD1	TRBV7-3	TRBJ1-5	14	TGTGCCAGCAGCCCGGGACAGGGAAATCAGCCCCAGCATTTT	CASSPGQGNQPQHF
-	-	TRBV6-5	TRBJ2-7	13	TGTGCCAGCAGAAATGACAGGTACTACGAGCAGTACTTC	CASRNDRYYEQYF
-	TRBD1	TRBV29-1	TRBJ2-5	16	TGCAGCGTTGAAGATCTTCAGGGGGACAACCAAGAGACCCAGTACTTC	CSVEDLQGDNQETQYF
-	TRBD1	TRBV24-1	TRBJ2-5	14	TGTGCCACCAGGGGGACAGGGAGGGAAGGGACCCAGTACTTC	CATRGTGREGTQYF
-	-	TRBV20-1	TRBJ1-5	14	TGCAGTGCTAGTGATTGGGGAAACAATCAGCCCCAGCATTTT	CSASDWGNNQPQHF
-	TRBD1	TRBV2	TRBJ1-4	14	TGTGCCAGCCTTCGAGACAGGGGGGATGAAAAACTGTTTTTT	CASLRDRGDEKLFF
-	-	TRBV29-1	TRBJ2-7	13	TGCAGCGTTGAGGGGGCGGTCTCCTACGAGCAGTACTTC	CSVEGAVSYEQYF
few	-	TRBV29-1	TRBJ1-2	12	TGCAGCGTTACAGAACCAAACTATGGCTACACCTTC	CSVTEPNYGYTF
few	TRBD1	TRBV20-1	TRBJ1-4	13	TGCAGTGCCCCGACAGGGGGGAATGAAAAACTGTTTTTT	CSAPTGGNEKLFF
-	-	TRBV5-4	TRBJ1-1	15	TGTGCCAGCAGACTAAGACACCAAAGGGACACTGAAGCTTTCTTT	CASRLRHQRDTEAFF
few	-	TRBV2	TRBJ2-6	17	TGTGCCAGCAGTGAAGGGGACTGGAGCTCTGGGGCCAACGTCCTGACTTTC	CASSEGDWSSGANVLTF
-	TRBD1	TRBV6-5	TRBJ1-2	13	TGTGCCGCTAGGACAGGGTATGTCTATGGCTACACCTTC	CAARTGYVYGYTF
-	TRBD1	TRBV9	TRBJ2-2	16	TGTGCCAGCAGCGGAACCGGGACAGGGTTTCCCGGGGAGCTGTTTTTT	CASSGTGTGFPGELFF
-	-	TRBV19	TRBJ2-7	14	TGTGCCAGTAGTCATCTGGACATCTCCTACGAGCAGTACTTC	CASSHLDISYEQYF
once	-	TRBV7-2	TRBJ1-4	14	TGTGCCAGCAGCTTCGGGGCGGGGTCTGAAAAACTGTTTTTT	CASSFGAGSEKLFF
few	TRBD1	TRBV19	TRBJ1-2	15	TGTGCCAGTAGTATGATAGGACAGGGGGTTCGTGGCTACACCTTC	CASSMIGQGVRGYTF